This TCR beta chain came from a study of human T cells and chemical hapten exposure. About the research overall: Patches with 0.01% DPC went on the upper back, and the tests were read at 6 days.

Documented time point: patch test 1, 2 weeks after DPC sensitization. Indicated treatment: therapeutic diphenylcyclopropenone sensitization with weekly scalp DPC. CDR3 length: 13 amino acids. Germline lookup yields CDR1 SQVTM and CDR2 ANQGSEA. Trimming removed 7 bases from V and 6 bases from J; junction bases left unmatched: 8. This clonotype was seen a few times. Its antigen is currently unknown. Library construction involved attaching unique molecular identifiers to individual cDNA molecules, which allowed quantitative, reproducible TCR counting. TCRdb used MiXCR to reprocess the RACE reads, holding one entry per CDR3 protein. The data hold some 180,000 distinct CDR3 sequences, with approximately 20% observed a single time. Study findings and constraints: Significantly more large CDR3 similarity clusters arose among expanded TCRs than among controls. With DPC sensitization, TCRs exceeding 1 in 1000 frequency showed no change.

The sequence was obtained from a woman aged 45-60 years with alopecia areata. Some clones in this sample may be carry-over from other donors' samples. This chain links TRBV29-1 with TRBJ2-3, with TRBD1 matching 9 bases. The sequencing here drew on whole blood, taken in connection with sensitization to the hapten diphenylcyclopropenone (DPC). The CDR3 DNA sequence: TGCAGCGAAGGGACAGGGCGGGTCGATACGCAGTATTTT. Encoded protein: CSEGTGRVDTQYF.